The TCR beta chain described here comes from a study of blood T cell repertoires in COVID-19. About the study: Material from acute and convalescent COVID-19 was sourced from the United States, Italy and Spain. Nucleic acid was either cDNA or gDNA, and it came from T cells, B-cell-depleted T cells, or PBMCs.

In the original processing: For nucleated cells, counts were estimated from reference gene primer amplification. Clones were read by immunoSEQ multiplex PCR, and TCRdb kept only the in-frame ones, dropping some. V and J calls and clone size are as listed in that table; D and trimming were resolved from the DNA. The sample shows 200,000 to 250,000 clones, 65% to 85% of them seen only once. Sequencing was performed on peripheral blood. This receptor was obtained from a woman aged 40 to 50 with active or convalescent COVID-19.

CDR3 region: CASSLGGLYEQYV. The CDR3 DNA reads as TGTGCCAGCAGCTTAGGCGGGCTCTACGAGCAGTACGTC. The rearrangement uses TRBV11-2 and TRBJ2-7, with D tentatively TRBD2 (5 bases). V gave up 1 base and J gave up 3 bases, with 7 bases separating them. The V gene's germline CDR1 is SGHAT and CDR2 FQNNGV. The CDR3 spans 13 residues.